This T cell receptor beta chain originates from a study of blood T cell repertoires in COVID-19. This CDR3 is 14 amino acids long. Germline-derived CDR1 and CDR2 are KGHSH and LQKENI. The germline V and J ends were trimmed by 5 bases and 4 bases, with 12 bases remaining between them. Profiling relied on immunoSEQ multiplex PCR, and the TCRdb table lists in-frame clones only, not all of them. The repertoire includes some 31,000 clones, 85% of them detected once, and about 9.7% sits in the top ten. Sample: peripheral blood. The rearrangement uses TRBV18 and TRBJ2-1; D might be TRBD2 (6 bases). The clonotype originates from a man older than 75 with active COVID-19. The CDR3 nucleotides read TGTGCCAGCTCAACGGGACTCGATTACAATGAGCAGTTCTTC. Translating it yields CASSTGLDYNEQFF.